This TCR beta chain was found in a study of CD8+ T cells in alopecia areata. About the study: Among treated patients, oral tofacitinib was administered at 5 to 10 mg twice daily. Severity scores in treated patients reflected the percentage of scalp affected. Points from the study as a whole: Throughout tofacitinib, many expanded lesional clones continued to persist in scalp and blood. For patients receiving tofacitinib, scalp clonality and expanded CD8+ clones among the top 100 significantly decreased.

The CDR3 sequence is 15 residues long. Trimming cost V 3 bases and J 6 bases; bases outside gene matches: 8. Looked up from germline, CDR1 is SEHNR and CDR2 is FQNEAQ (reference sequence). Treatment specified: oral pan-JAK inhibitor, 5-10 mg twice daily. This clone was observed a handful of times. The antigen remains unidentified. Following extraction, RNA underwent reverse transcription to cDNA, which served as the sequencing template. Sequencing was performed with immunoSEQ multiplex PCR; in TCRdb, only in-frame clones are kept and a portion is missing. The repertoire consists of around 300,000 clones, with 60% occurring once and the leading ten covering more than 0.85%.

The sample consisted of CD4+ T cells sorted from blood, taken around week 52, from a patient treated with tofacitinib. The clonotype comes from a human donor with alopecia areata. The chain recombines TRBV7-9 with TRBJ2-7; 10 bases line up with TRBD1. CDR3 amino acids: CASSFGDRGQSEQYF. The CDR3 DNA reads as TGTGCCAGCAGCTTCGGTGACAGGGGGCAGAGCGAGCAGTACTTC.